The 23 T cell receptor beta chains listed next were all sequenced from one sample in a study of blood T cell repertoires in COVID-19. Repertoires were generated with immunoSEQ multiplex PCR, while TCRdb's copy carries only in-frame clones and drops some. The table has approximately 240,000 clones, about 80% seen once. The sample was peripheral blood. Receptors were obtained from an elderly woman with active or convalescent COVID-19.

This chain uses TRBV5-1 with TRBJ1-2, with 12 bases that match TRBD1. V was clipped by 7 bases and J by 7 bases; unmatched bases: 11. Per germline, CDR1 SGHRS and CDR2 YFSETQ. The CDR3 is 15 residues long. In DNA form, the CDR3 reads TGCGCCAGCCATACCGGGACAGGGGGCCTCGGTGGCTACACCTTC. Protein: CASHTGTGGLGGYTF.

The CDR3 sequence: CASSPQLENTEAFF. DNA for the CDR3: TGTGCCAGCAGCCCACAGTTAGAGAACACTGAAGCTTTCTTT. The V and J genes are TRBV11-2 and TRBJ1-1, with D unclear. V was trimmed by 5 bases and J by 1 base, leaving 11 bases between them. This CDR3 region has 14 residues. The germline gives CDR1 SGHAT, CDR2 FQNNGV.

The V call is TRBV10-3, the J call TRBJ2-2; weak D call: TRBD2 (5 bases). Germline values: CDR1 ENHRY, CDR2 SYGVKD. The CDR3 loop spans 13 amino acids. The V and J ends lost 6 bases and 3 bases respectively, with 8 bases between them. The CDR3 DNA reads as TGTGCCATCAGGGACTCATACACCGGGGAGCTGTTTTTT. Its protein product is CAIRDSYTGELFF.

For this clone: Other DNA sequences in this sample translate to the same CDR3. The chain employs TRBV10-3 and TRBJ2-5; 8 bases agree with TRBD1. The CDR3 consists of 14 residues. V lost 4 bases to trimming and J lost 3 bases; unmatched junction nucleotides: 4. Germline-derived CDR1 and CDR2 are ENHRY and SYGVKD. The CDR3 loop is CAISGLTGEETQYF. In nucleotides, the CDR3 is TGTGCCATCAGTGGGCTGACAGGGGAAGAGACCCAGTACTTC.

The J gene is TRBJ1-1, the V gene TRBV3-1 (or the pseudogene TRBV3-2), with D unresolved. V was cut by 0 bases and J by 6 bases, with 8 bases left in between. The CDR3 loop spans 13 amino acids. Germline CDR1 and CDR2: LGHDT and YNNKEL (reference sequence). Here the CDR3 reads CASSQERGSEAFF. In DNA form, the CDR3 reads TGTGCCAGCAGCCAAGAGCGGGGATCTGAAGCTTTCTTT.

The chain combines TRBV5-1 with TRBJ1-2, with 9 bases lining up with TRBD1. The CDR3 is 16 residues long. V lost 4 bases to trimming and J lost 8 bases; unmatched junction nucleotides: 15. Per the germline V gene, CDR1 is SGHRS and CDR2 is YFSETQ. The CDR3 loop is CASSQNSGTGYRGYTF. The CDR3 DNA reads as TGCGCCAGCAGCCAAAACTCCGGGACAGGGTATCGAGGCTACACCTTC. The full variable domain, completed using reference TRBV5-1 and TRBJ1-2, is KAGVTQTPRYLIKTRGQQVTLSCSPISGHRSVSWYQQTPGQGLQFLFEYFSETQRNKGNFPGRFSGRQFSNSRSEMNVSTLELGDSALYLCASSQNSGTGYRGYTFGSGTRLTVV.

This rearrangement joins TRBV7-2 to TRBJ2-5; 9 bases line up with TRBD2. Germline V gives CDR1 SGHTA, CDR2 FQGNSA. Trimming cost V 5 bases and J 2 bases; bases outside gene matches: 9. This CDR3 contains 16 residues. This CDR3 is CASSQGGAGGQETQYF. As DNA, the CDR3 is TGTGCCAGCAGCCAGGGGGGAGCGGGGGGTCAAGAGACCCAGTACTTC.

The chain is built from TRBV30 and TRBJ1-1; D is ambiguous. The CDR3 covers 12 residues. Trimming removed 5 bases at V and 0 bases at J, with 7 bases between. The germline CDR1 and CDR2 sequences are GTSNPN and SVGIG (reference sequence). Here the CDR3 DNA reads TGTGCCTGGCACCCTATGAACACTGAAGCTTTCTTT. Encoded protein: CAWHPMNTEAFF.

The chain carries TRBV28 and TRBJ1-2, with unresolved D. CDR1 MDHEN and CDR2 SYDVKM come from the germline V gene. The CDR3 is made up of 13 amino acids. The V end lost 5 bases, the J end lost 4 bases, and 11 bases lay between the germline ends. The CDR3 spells CASSPHGIYGYTF. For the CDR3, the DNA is TGTGCCAGCAGTCCCCACGGGATCTATGGCTACACCTTC.

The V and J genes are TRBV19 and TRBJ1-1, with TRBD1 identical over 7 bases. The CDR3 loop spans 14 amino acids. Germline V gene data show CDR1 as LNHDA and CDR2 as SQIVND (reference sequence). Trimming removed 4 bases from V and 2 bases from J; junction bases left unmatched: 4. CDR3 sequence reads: CASSTWTGNTEAFF. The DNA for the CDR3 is TGTGCCAGTAGTACCTGGACAGGAAACACTGAAGCTTTCTTT.

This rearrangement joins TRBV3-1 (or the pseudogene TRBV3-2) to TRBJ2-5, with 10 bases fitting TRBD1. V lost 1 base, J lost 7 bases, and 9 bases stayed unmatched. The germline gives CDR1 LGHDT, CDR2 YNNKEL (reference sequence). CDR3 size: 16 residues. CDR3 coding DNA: TGTGCCAGCAGCCAAGGGGACAGGGGAGGGATTCGGACCCAGTACTTC. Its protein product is CASSQGDRGGIRTQYF.

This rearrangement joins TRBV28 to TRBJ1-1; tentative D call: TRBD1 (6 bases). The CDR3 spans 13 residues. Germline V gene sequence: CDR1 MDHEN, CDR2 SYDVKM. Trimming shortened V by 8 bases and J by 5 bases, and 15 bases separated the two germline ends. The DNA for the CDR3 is TGTGCCAGCCCCAACAGGGATGGGACTGAAGCTTTCTTT. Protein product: CASPNRDGTEAFF.

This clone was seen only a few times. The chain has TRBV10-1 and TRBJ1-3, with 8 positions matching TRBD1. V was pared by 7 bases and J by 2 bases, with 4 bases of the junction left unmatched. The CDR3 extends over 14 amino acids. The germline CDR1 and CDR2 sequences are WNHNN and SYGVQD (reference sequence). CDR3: CASTRTGPGNTIYF. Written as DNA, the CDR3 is TGCGCCAGCACCCGGACAGGGCCTGGAAACACCATATATTTT.

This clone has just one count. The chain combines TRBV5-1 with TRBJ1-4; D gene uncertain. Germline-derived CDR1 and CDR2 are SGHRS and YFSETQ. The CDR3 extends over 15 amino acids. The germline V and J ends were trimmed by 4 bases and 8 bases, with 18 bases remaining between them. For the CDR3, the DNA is TGCGCCAGCAGCCGGGAGGACTGGGATGTGGAAAAACTGTTTTTT. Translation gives CASSREDWDVEKLFF.

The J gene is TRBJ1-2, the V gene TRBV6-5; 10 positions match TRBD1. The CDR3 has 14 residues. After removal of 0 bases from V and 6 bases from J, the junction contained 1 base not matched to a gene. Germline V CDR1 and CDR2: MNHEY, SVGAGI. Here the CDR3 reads CASSYSTGGDGYTF. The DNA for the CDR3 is TGTGCCAGCAGTTACTCGACAGGGGGCGATGGCTACACCTTC.

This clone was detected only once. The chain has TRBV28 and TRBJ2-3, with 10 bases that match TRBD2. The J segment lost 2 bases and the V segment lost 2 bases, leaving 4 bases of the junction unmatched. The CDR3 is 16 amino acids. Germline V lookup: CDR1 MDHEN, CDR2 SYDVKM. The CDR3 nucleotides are TGTGCCAGCAGTTTACCTAGCGGGGGAGTCACAGATACGCAGTATTTT. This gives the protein CASSLPSGGVTDTQYF.

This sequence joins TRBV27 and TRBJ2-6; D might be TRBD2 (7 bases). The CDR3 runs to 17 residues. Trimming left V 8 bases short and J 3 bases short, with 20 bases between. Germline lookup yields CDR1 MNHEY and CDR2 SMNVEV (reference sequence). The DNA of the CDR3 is TGTGCCAGCGGAGGGGGAGGGGGTGCTGGTGGGGCCAACGTCCTGACTTTC. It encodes CASGGGGGAGGANVLTF.

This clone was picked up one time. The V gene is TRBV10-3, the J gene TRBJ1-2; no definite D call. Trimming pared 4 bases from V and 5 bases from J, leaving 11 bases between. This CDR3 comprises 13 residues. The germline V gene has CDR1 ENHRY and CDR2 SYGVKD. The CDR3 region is CAISGQAPYGYTF. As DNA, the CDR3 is TGTGCCATCAGTGGGCAGGCCCCTTATGGCTACACCTTC.

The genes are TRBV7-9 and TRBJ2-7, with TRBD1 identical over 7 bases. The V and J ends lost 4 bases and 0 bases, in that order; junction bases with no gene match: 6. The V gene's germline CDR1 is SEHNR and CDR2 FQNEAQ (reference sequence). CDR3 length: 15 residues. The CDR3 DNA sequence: TGTGCCAGCAGCTCTAGGGGGCCCTCCTCCTACGAGCAGTACTTC. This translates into CASSSRGPSSYEQYF.

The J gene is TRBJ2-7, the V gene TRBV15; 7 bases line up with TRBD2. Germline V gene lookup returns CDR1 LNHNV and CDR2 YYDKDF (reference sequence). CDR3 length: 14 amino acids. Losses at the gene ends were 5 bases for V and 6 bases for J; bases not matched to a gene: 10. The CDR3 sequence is CATSGAAGRAEQYF. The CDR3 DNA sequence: TGTGCCACCAGCGGCGCGGCGGGGAGGGCCGAGCAGTACTTC.

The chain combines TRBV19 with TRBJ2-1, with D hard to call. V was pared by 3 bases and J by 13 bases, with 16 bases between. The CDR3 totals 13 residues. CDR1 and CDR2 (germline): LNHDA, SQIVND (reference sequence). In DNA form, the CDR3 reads TGTGCCAGTAGTATTAATCCCGGAGTCAGACAGTTCTTC. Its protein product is CASSINPGVRQFF. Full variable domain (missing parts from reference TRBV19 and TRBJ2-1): DGGITQSPKYLFRKEGQNVTLSCEQNLNHDAMYWYRQDPGQGLRLIYYSQIVNDFQKGDIAEGYSVSREKKESFPLTVTSAQKNPTAFYLCASSINPGVRQFFGPGTRLTVL.

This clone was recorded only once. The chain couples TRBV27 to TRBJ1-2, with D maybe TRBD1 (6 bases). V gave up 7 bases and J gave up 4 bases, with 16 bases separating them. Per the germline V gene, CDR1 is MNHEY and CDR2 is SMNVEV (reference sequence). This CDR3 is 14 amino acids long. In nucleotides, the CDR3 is TGTGCCAGCAATCCGGACAGATATTCCTATGGCTACACCTTC. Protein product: CASNPDRYSYGYTF.

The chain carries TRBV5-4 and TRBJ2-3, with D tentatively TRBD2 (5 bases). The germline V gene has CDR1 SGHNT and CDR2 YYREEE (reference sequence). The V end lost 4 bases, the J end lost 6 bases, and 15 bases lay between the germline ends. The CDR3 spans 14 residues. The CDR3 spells CASSLYPIADTQYF. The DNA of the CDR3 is TGTGCCAGCAGCCTCTACCCTATAGCGGATACGCAGTATTTT.